A single sample gave rise to the 13 T cell receptor beta chains below, sequenced in a study of T cells in Graves' hyperthyroidism and ophthalmopathy. What was amplified from RNA transcripts were TCR beta CDR3 regions. When the TCR CDR3 underwent first-round RT-PCR, the HTBI primer set was used. TCRdb re-called the multiplex PCR reads through MiXCR, storing one row per CDR3 protein. The sample lists about 350,000 distinct CDR3 sequences; approximately 14% were seen once. Sequencing was carried out using blood. These receptors all come from a young woman with Graves' hyperthyroidism.

This clonotype was seen at least ten times. The chain combines TRBV10-3 with TRBJ1-2; a weak D match, TRBD1 (5 bases). V was pared by 4 bases and J by 5 bases, with 11 bases between. Germline-derived CDR1 and CDR2 are ENHRY and SYGVKD. This CDR3 has 13 amino acids. CDR3 residues: CAISARVEYGYTF. The CDR3 region has the DNA TGTGCCATCAGTGCCAGGGTAGAGTATGGCTACACCTTC.

The rearrangement joins TRBV7-9 to TRBJ1-1, with D hard to call. The CDR3 has 16 amino acids. Germline loops: CDR1 SEHNR, CDR2 FQNEAQ (reference sequence). V shed 5 bases and J shed 1 base, with 17 bases lying between them. Here the CDR3 DNA reads TGTGCCAGCAGCCCAATGTCAGTACTTGCGAACACTGAAGCTTTCTTT. It codes for CASSPMSVLANTEAFF. Using reference TRBV7-9 and TRBJ1-1 for the parts outside the CDR3, the full variable domain is DTGVSQNPRHKITKRGQNVTFRCDPISEHNRLYWYRQTLGQGPEFLTYFQNEAQLEKSRLLSDRFSAERPKGSFSTLEIQRTEQGDSAMYLCASSPMSVLANTEAFFGQGTRLTVV.

This clonotype was picked up many times. V is TRBV6-1 and J is TRBJ1-3, with 8 bases identical to TRBD1. Germline CDR1 and CDR2: MNHNS and SASEGT. The length of the CDR3 is 15 residues. V shed 6 bases and J 0 bases; nucleotides not matched to a gene: 4. CDR3 loop: CASRPQGDSGNTIYF. The DNA for the CDR3 is TGTGCCAGCAGACCACAGGGGGACTCTGGAAACACCATATATTTT.

This clonotype has just a few counts. One base away lies a much larger clone, so this may be a sequencing read error. The V call is TRBV28, the J call TRBJ1-1, with D unclear. The CDR3 runs to 10 residues. Germline lookup yields CDR1 MDHEN and CDR2 SYDVKM. The CDR3 DNA reads TGTGCCAGCAGTGGGCAGCCGACTTCCTTT. As protein: CASSGQPTSF.

This clonotype occurred a few times. V is TRBV18 and J is TRBJ2-3, with D possibly being TRBD2 (5 bases). The CDR3 is 14 residues long. V lost 0 bases and J lost 4, with 8 bases in between. CDR1 and CDR2 (germline): KGHSH, LQKENI. This CDR3 reads CASSPPTAADTQYF. The CDR3 coding sequence is TGTGCCAGCTCACCACCTACAGCGGCAGATACGCAGTATTTT. Variable domain in full (rest from reference TRBV18 and TRBJ2-3): NAGVMQNPRHLVRRRGQEARLRCSPMKGHSHVYWYRQLPEEGLKFMVYLQKENIIDESGMPKERFSAEFPKEGPSILRIQQVVRGDSAAYFCASSPPTAADTQYFGPGTRLTVL.

In its sample, this clonotype was seen a few times. The chain links TRBV20-1 to TRBJ1-5; D call uncertain. The CDR3 is 12 residues long. The germline V and J ends were trimmed by 6 bases and 0 bases, with 6 bases remaining between them. CDR1 DFQATT and CDR2 SNEGSKA come from the germline V gene (reference sequence). CDR3 residues: CSAPHSNQPQHF. CDR3 sequence (DNA): TGCAGTGCCCCTCATAGCAATCAGCCCCAGCATTTT.

Worth noting for this clonotype: A much larger clone lies a single base off, so this may be a read error. The V call is TRBV2, the J call TRBJ2-5; tentatively, D is TRBD1 (6 bases). Trimming cost V 0 bases and J 11 bases, with 19 bases left between them. The CDR3 covers 15 residues. Germline V gene sequence: CDR1 SNHLY, CDR2 FYNNEI. The CDR3, as DNA: TGTGCCAGCAGTGAAGCCCGGACAGTGAGTATGATTCAGTACTTC. It codes for CASSEARTVSMIQYF.

This clonotype was detected a few times. V and J are TRBV20-1 and TRBJ1-2, with D perhaps matching TRBD1 (5 bases). The V and J ends lost 0 bases and 3 bases respectively, with 11 bases between them. The CDR3 loop spans 14 amino acids. Germline assignment: CDR1 DFQATT and CDR2 SNEGSKA (reference sequence). The CDR3 region is CSARDPPGDYGYTF. CDR3 DNA sequence: TGCAGTGCTAGAGATCCCCCGGGGGACTATGGCTACACCTTC.

The V call is TRBV12-3 or TRBV12-4, the J call TRBJ2-6; D uncertain. The CDR3 is made up of 12 amino acids. V lost 7 bases and J lost 2, with 3 bases in between. As DNA, the CDR3 is TGTGCCAGCACAGCTGGGGCCAACGTCCTGACTTTC. This translates into CASTAGANVLTF.

Remarks on this clonotype: This may stem from a read error, because a much larger clone lies one nucleotide away. The rearrangement links TRBV6-2 or TRBV6-3 to TRBJ2-2, with D possibly TRBD2 on 5 matching bases. The CDR3 runs to 14 residues. Germline V CDR1 and CDR2: MNHEY, SVGEGT. Deletions cut 7 bases from V and 5 bases from J, with 14 bases between. The CDR3 loop reads CASKGGVRTGELFF. DNA for the CDR3: TGTGCCAGCAAAGGAGGAGTAAGAACCGGGGAGCTGTTTTTT.

This clonotype was recorded many times. The chain has TRBV20-1 and TRBJ2-3; D unresolved. The CDR3 length is 16 residues. CDR1 and CDR2 from the germline V gene are DFQATT and SNEGSKA (reference sequence). Trimming took 0 bases from V and 0 from J, leaving 13 bases between them. CDR3 coding DNA: TGCAGTGCTAGAGATGTGCGGATGTCTAGCACAGATACGCAGTATTTT. Translation gives CSARDVRMSSTDTQYF.

J is TRBJ2-3 and V is TRBV28; 7 bases agree with TRBD2. Germline trimming cut 5 bases from V and 6 bases from J; bases unmatched to any gene: 5. CDR1 MDHEN and CDR2 SYDVKM come from the germline V gene. The CDR3 consists of 13 residues. CDR3 in DNA: TGTGCCAGCAGTAAGCGGGGCCCCGATACGCAGTATTTT. It specifies CASSKRGPDTQYF. Together with reference TRBV28 and TRBJ2-3, the CDR3 gives the full variable domain: DVKVTQSSRYLVKRTGEKVFLECVQDMDHENMFWYRQDPGLGLRLIYFSYDVKMKEKGDIPEGYSVSREKKERFSLILESASTNQTSMYLCASSKRGPDTQYFGPGTRLTVL.

As regards this clonotype: This may stem from a read error, because a much larger clone lies one nucleotide away. This rearrangement joins TRBV24-1 to TRBJ2-1; D perhaps matches TRBD1 (6 bases). Trimming shortened V by 1 base and J by 12 bases, and 9 bases separated the two germline ends. The germline CDR1 and CDR2 sequences are KGHDR and SFDVKD. The CDR3 covers 12 residues. CDR3 nucleotides: TGTGCCACCAGTGATTTCGACAGGAGGCAGTTCTTC. Residues: CATSDFDRRQFF.